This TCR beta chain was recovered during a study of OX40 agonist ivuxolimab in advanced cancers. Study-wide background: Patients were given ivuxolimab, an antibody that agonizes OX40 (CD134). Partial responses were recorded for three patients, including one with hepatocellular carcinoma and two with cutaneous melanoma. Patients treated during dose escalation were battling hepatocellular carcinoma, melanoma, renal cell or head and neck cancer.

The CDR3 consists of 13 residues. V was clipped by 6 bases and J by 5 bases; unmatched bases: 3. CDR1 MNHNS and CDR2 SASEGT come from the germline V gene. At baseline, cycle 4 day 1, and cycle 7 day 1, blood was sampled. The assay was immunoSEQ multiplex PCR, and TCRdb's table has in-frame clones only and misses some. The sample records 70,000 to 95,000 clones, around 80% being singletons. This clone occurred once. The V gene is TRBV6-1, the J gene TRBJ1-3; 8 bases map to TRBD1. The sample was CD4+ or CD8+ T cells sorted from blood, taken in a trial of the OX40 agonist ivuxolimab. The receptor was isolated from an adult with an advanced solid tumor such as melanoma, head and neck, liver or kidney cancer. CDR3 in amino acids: CASSGQGRNTIYF. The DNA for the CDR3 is TGTGCCAGCAGCGGACAGGGAAGAAACACCATATATTTT.